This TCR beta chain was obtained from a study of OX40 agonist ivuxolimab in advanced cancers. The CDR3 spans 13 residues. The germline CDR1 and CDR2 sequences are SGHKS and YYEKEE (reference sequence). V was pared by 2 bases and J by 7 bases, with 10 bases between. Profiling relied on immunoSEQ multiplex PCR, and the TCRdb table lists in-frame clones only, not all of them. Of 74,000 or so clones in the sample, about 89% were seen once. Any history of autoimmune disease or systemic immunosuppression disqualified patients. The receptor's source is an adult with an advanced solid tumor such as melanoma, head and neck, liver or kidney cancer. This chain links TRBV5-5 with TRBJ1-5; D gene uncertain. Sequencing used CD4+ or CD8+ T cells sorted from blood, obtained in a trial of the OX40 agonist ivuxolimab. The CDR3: CASSLLGGQPQHF. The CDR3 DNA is TGTGCCAGCAGCTTATTGGGCGGGCAGCCCCAGCATTTT.